This T cell receptor (beta chain) was identified in a study of T cells in women clearing cervical HPV infection. Overall study context: Case blood drawn at lesion detection; control blood after infection cleared.

TCRdb keeps only in-frame clones here, not all; method: immunoSEQ multiplex PCR. This sample's table reports around 23,000 clones. Specimen: blood buffy coat. The clonotype comes from a woman between 18 and 70 years old with a cervical HPV16 infection that either progressed to CIN3+ or cleared (not recorded which).

The sequenced part of the CDR3 DNA is TGTGCCAGCAGCTTGGCTACTAGCACAGATACG. Translation gives CASSLATSTDT. The complete CDR3 sequence is CASSLATSTDTQYF. The V and J genes are TRBV5-6 and TRBJ2-3, with D uncertain. The read terminates 3 residues before the CDR3 end, so the remaining end is supplied by the germline J gene. This CDR3 has 14 amino acids. Trimming removed 0 bases at V and 0 bases at J, with 5 bases between. Germline CDR1 reads SGHDT; CDR2 reads YYEEEE.